This section outlines one T cell receptor beta chain sequence together with its context. Profiled with immunoSEQ multiplex PCR; TCRdb holds only in-frame clones, not every one. Among over 250,000 clones listed, over 75% were seen once. This specimen comes from a study of blood T cell repertoires in COVID-19. This CDR3 contains 17 residues. V was pared by 4 bases and J by 0 bases, with 7 bases of the junction left unmatched. CDR1 SGHTA and CDR2 FQGTGA come from the germline V gene. This TCR came from a woman aged 25-40 years who had recovered from COVID-19. This chain connects TRBV7-3 to TRBJ2-2, with 8 positions matching TRBD1. The sequencing sample was made of PBMCs or T cells enriched from blood (not recorded which). The CDR3 region has the DNA TGTGCCAGCAGCTCCTCCCGGGGACAGGCGAACACCGGGGAGCTGTTTTTT. Protein product: CASSSSRGQANTGELFF.